The sample holds a few counts of the clone carrying this TCR beta chain. The antigen is undetermined. One heparinised draw of blood, averaging roughly 120 mL, came from each donor. The sample belongs to a study of beta chain features in type 1 diabetes. Study-level background: Healthy donors and patients had similar age, gender and cell yields. The study's findings and limits: A closer apparent resemblance between naive, central memory and Treg TCRB repertoires was seen in patients than in healthy donors. All four CD4+ subsets from Type 1 diabetes patients carried moderately but significantly shorter TCRB CDR3s. A definitive answer on HLA type influencing TCRB rearrangement was not reached here.

Sequenced material consisted of expressed TCRB transcripts (all of the isolated RNA was reverse transcribed). The table came from immunoSEQ multiplex PCR; TCRdb's copy has only in-frame clones and leaves some out. The data contain 330,000 or so clones, roughly 12% of them seen just once; the ten biggest clones take up 0.0095% to 0.012%. CDR3 length equals 13 residues. The V gene's germline CDR1 is SEHNR and CDR2 FQNEAQ (reference sequence). The V and J ends lost 7 bases and 11 bases respectively, with 20 bases between them. The sample consisted of naive CD4+ T cells from blood. V usage is TRBV7-9 and J usage is TRBJ1-1, with D perhaps TRBD1 (5 bases). This receptor was obtained from a young woman with type 1 diabetes. The CDR3 spells CASTEMGRGWAFF. In nucleotides, the CDR3 is TGTGCCAGCACTGAAATGGGGAGGGGTTGGGCTTTCTTT.